This T cell receptor beta chain was identified in a study of Ad26.COV2.S vaccination and SARS-CoV-2 variants. The V end was cut by 2 bases, the J end by 5 bases, with 11 bases between. Germline values: CDR1 SQVTM, CDR2 ANQGSEA. The CDR3 loop spans 13 amino acids. Profiled with immunoSEQ multiplex PCR; TCRdb holds only in-frame clones, not every one. The sample consists of roughly 400,000 clones, about 88% of them appearing once. The sample's treatment: 15 to 20 received Ad26.COV2.S at low or high dose, single or two shots; about five received placebo; per-sample allocation not given. Specimens were obtained on day 63 following the first vaccine or placebo injection.

The clonotype originates from a person between 18 and 59 years old who received the Ad26.COV2.S COVID-19 vaccine or a placebo. The material was peripheral blood, obtained in a trial of Ad26.COV2.S vaccine versus placebo. The chain employs TRBV29-1 and TRBJ2-3; tentatively, D is TRBD1 (6 bases). The CDR3 DNA sequence: TGCAGCGTTGAACTAGTCAGGGGAGATACGCAGTATTTT. Protein sequence: CSVELVRGDTQYF.